The sequence of this T cell receptor beta chain was determined in a study of cytomegalovirus exposure and HLA in healthy donors. Germline CDR1 is SGDLS and CDR2 is YYNGEE. The CDR3 has 16 residues. J gave up 2 bases and V 3 bases, and 7 bases lay outside the gene matches. The primer mix had 60 Vbeta and 13 Jbeta primers. Authors' methods: About 12 million of the 60 million to 90 million unique TCR beta chains counted in a later analysis were shared. TCRdb's table, derived via immunoSEQ multiplex PCR, lists solely in-frame clones and lacks some. That table gives V, J and clone size, and the DNA gave D and trimming. The repertoire holds 200,000 or so clones, with 70% to 85% as singletons. Overall study findings and caveats: Clonal expansion, a later analysis showed, was greater in HLA-associated TCR beta chains than in equally common others. High sensitivity and specificity were reportedly achieved when the classifier diagnosed cytomegalovirus status.

This clone was counted a single time. The antigen remains unidentified. The gene calls are TRBV9 and TRBJ2-3, with 9 bases that match TRBD1. The origin of this receptor is a boy between 2 and 10 years old in good health and CMV-seronegative. Sequenced: PBMCs. The CDR3 DNA is TGTGCCAGCAGCGAGAGAACAGGGGGCCCCACAGATACGCAGTATTTT. It is translated as CASSERTGGPTDTQYF.